This T cell receptor (beta chain) derives from a study of siplizumab effects on memory and regulatory T cells. General study points: No more than a minor fraction of alloreactive clones could be traced back to unstimulated subsets. Alloreactive sequences traceable to unstimulated CD4+ memory cells were significantly reduced by siplizumab. Memory T cells appeared less diverse than naive cells, which seemed to contribute substantially to alloresponse. Confirmatory evidence of suppressive function in proliferating siplizumab-culture Tregs was not obtained.

Of note for this clone: The antigen is not known.

The CDR3 is 11 amino acids. V dropped 3 bases and J dropped 1 base, with 4 bases sitting between them. CDR1 and CDR2 from the germline V gene are SQVTM and ANQGSEA. Sequenced by immunoSEQ multiplex PCR; TCRdb stores in-frame clones only, minus some. The top ten hold roughly 1.4% of the sample, which has about 100,000 clones, less than 95% seen once. Sequencing input: non-Treg CD4+ T cells sorted from blood. The TCR originated in a human donor in good health. This rearrangement joins TRBV29-1 to TRBJ2-7; D is unresolved. CDR3 in DNA: TGCAGCGTTGAGGATTCCTACGAGCAGTACTTC. This encodes CSVEDSYEQYF.